The subject of this entry is one T cell receptor beta chain. Its target is not known. The sample is drawn from a study of beta chain features in type 1 diabetes. Study background: Patients shared similar age, gender and cell yields with healthy donors. Study findings and constraints: Researchers report that Type 1 diabetes patients had moderately but significantly shorter TCRB CDR3s across all four CD4+ subsets. Relative to healthy donors, patients appeared to have naive, central memory and Treg TCRB repertoires that were more similar. A pattern of fewer insertions and more deletions at VDJ junctions was seen in type 1 diabetes patients.

There was one heparinised blood draw per donor, averaging roughly 110 mL. The sequenced template was cDNA made from the entire isolated RNA. The repertoire was sequenced with immunoSEQ multiplex PCR; TCRdb's copy has only in-frame clones and lacks some. The repertoire holds 300,000 to 450,000 clones, with roughly 13% as singletons. Sequencing was carried out using naive CD4+ T cells from blood. The clonotype comes from a woman between 18 and 30 years old with type 1 diabetes.

The CDR3, as DNA: TGTGCCAGCTCTCGGGGAATTTACGAGCAGTACTTC. This encodes CASSRGIYEQYF. J is TRBJ2-7 and V is TRBV5-4; D might be TRBD2 (5 bases). V lost 7 bases and J 4 bases, leaving 12 bases between the germline ends. CDR3 length: 12 amino acids. Per germline, CDR1 SGHNT and CDR2 YYREEE (reference sequence).